The T cell receptor beta chain described here comes from a study of blood T cell repertoires in COVID-19. The V gene lost 1 base and the J gene lost 7 bases, with 7 bases spanning the gap. CDR3 length equals 11 residues. Germline V gene data show CDR1 as DFQATT and CDR2 as SNEGSKA (reference sequence). Those enrolled in Seattle joined during active infection and were followed longitudinally afterward. Sequencing was performed with immunoSEQ multiplex PCR; in TCRdb, only in-frame clones are kept and a portion is missing. The sample contains about 350,000 clones, 88% of which appear only once. The V gene is TRBV20-1, the J gene TRBJ1-2; D is undetermined. Sample: peripheral blood. This sequence originates from a woman between 70 and 85 years old with COVID-19, enrolled during active disease. CDR3 residues: CSARVGFGYTF. For the CDR3, the DNA is TGCAGTGCTAGAGTCGGTTTTGGCTACACCTTC.